Shown below are 15 T cell receptor beta chains from a single sample sequenced in a study of CD8+CD57+ T cells in acquired aplastic anemia. TCR beta VDJ and CDR3 were profiled, and genomic DNA was the template. TCRdb fed the reads into MiXCR, producing one record per CDR3 protein. The profile shows about 420,000 distinct CDR3 sequences, 55% to 75% of them singletons. Specimen: sorted CD4+, CD8+, or CD8+CD57+ T cells (not recorded which) from PBMCs. The receptors here all came from a human donor in good health, serving as a control.

The V gene is TRBV19, the J gene TRBJ1-2; the D is unclear. This CDR3 has 14 amino acids. V was cut by 9 bases and J by 7 bases, with 21 bases left in between. Germline-derived CDR1 and CDR2 are LNHDA and SQIVND (reference sequence). This CDR3 reads CASSPDDGSAGYTF. CDR3 bases: TGTGCCAGCAGCCCGGACGACGGCTCCGCTGGCTACACCTTC.

About this clonotype itself: This may come from a read error, since a much larger clone is one base off. V gene TRBV4-1 combines with J gene TRBJ2-2, with D possibly matching TRBD1 (6 bases). The germline V gene has CDR1 MGHRA and CDR2 YSYEKL. V lost 4 bases, J lost 2 bases, and 17 bases lay in between. The CDR3 is made up of 17 amino acids. The CDR3 DNA reads TGCGCCAGCAGCCGCCGGGACATGGGGCTAAACACCGGGGAGCTGTTTTTT. Translated: CASSRRDMGLNTGELFF.

With respect to this clonotype: Given the absence of the conserved phenylalanine or tryptophan at the CDR3 end, a read error is likely. The limits of the CDR3 on the DNA are not certain, so only TCRdb's listed CDR3 is given. The chain's CDR3 is CASSREGGIPLQLFY. The chain employs TRBV2 and TRBJ2-2; the table calls TRBD2, which could not be checked here. Germline CDR1 and CDR2: SNHLY and FYNNEI. With termini counted, the CDR3 has 15 amino acids.

The chain has TRBV20-1 and TRBJ2-7; TRBD2 aligns across 15 bases. J was trimmed by 2 bases and V by 5 bases; bases with no gene match: 4. The CDR3 runs 15 residues. CDR1 DFQATT and CDR2 SNEGSKA come from the germline V gene (reference sequence). The CDR3 DNA reads TGCAGTGCTCCCGGGACTAGCGGGGGGACCTACGAGCAGTACTTC. Amino acid sequence: CSAPGTSGGTYEQYF.

Only a few counts were recorded for this clonotype. The gene calls are TRBV25-1 and TRBJ2-7; D uncertain. The CDR3 loop spans 13 amino acids. Germline CDR1 is MGHDK and CDR2 is SYGVNS. Trimming removed 2 bases from V and 2 bases from J, with 7 bases in between. This CDR3 is CASSELGTYEQYF. For the CDR3, the DNA is TGTGCCAGCAGTGAACTAGGGACCTACGAGCAGTACTTC.

Of note for this clonotype: Likely a read error: the CDR3 ends without its conserved phenylalanine or tryptophan. The DNA is omitted, as the CDR3 cannot be located on it reliably, and the CDR3 follows TCRdb's listing. This rearrangement joins TRBV7-9 to TRBJ2-1. Germline values: CDR1 SEHNR, CDR2 FQNEAQ (reference sequence). The CDR3 totals 13 residues, both ends included. This CDR3 reads CASTLTSYNEQCY.

The chain joins TRBV15 to TRBJ2-7; the match to TRBD2 covers 10 bases. J was trimmed by 3 bases and V by 7 bases; bases with no gene match: 9. Germline loops: CDR1 LNHNV, CDR2 YYDKDF (reference sequence). The CDR3 covers 15 residues. The CDR3 nucleotides read TGTGCCACCACCCCCAGGACTAGCGGTATCTACGAGCAGTACTTC. Translated, it gives CATTPRTSGIYEQYF.

As to this clonotype: The germline gene is not matched at one end of the junction; a read error may be the cause. The V and J genes are TRBV5-4 and TRBJ1-2; D is perhaps TRBD1 (6 bases). In germline, CDR1 is SGHNT, CDR2 YYREEE (reference sequence). The CDR3 loop spans 14 amino acids. This chain's CDR3 is CASSQDQGNYGYTF. For the CDR3, the DNA is TGCGCCAGCAGCCAAGACCAGGGGAACTATGGCTACACCTTC.

The chain combines TRBV25-1 with TRBJ2-7; 8 bases match TRBD1. V shed 5 bases and J 3 bases; nucleotides not matched to a gene: 6. This CDR3 is 14 amino acids long. From germline, CDR1 is MGHDK and CDR2 SYGVNS. The CDR3 DNA sequence: TGTGCCAGCAGTTCGACAGGGACAGGCTACGAGCAGTACTTC. Its translation is CASSSTGTGYEQYF.

This clonotype was detected many times. The chain links TRBV4-2 to TRBJ1-3; a weak D match, TRBD1 (5 bases). The germline V gene has CDR1 LGHNA and CDR2 YNFKEQ. This CDR3 is built from 15 residues. The V end was cut by 0 bases, the J end by 9 bases, with 15 bases between. CDR3 protein: CASSQDLAGEITIYF. Written as DNA, the CDR3 is TGTGCCAGCAGCCAAGATCTCGCGGGGGAGATCACCATATATTTT.

The V gene is TRBV20-1, the J gene TRBJ1-5; D gene ambiguous. Germline V CDR1 and CDR2: DFQATT, SNEGSKA (reference sequence). The CDR3 length is 16 residues. CDR3 loop: CSVARASTGGNQPQHF. CDR3 sequence (DNA): TGCAGCGTGGCGAGAGCGAGTACGGGAGGCAATCAGCCCCAGCATTTT.

This clonotype occurred many times. The rearrangement joins TRBV30 to TRBJ1-2; the D is unclear. Germline V gives CDR1 GTSNPN, CDR2 SVGIG (reference sequence). V gave up 6 bases and J gave up 8 bases, with 13 bases separating them. CDR3 length: 11 residues. The DNA of the CDR3 is TGTGCCTGCTATCAATCGCGGGGCTACACCTTC. Its translation is CACYQSRGYTF.

This clonotype was counted at least ten times. This rearrangement joins TRBV9 to TRBJ2-2; D is unclear. This CDR3 spans 14 amino acids. Germline V CDR1 and CDR2: SGDLS, YYNGEE. Trimming stripped 4 bases from V and 7 bases from J, with 14 bases between. CDR3 nucleotide sequence: TGTGCCAGCAGCAAAGACCAGGCAGGCGGGGAGCTGTTTTTT. It translates to CASSKDQAGGELFF.

Remarks on this clonotype: One end of the junction does not line up with germline, which may come from a read error. This sequence joins TRBV11-2 and TRBJ2-2; a weak D match, TRBD2 (5 bases). CDR3 size: 13 residues. Germline-derived CDR1 and CDR2 are SGHAT and FQNNGV. CDR3 DNA sequence: TGCGCCAGCAGCTTAGACGGGGCCGGGGAGCTGTTTTTT. Translated, it gives CASSLDGAGELFF.

The V call is TRBV7-8, the J call TRBJ2-3; D is ambiguous. V lost 1 base and J 0 bases, leaving 8 bases between the germline ends. Germline V gene lookup returns CDR1 SGHVS and CDR2 FQNEAQ. The CDR3 sequence is 15 residues long. CDR3 amino acids: CASSLVISSTDTQYF. The CDR3, as DNA: TGTGCCAGCAGCTTAGTGATATCTAGCACAGATACGCAGTATTTT.